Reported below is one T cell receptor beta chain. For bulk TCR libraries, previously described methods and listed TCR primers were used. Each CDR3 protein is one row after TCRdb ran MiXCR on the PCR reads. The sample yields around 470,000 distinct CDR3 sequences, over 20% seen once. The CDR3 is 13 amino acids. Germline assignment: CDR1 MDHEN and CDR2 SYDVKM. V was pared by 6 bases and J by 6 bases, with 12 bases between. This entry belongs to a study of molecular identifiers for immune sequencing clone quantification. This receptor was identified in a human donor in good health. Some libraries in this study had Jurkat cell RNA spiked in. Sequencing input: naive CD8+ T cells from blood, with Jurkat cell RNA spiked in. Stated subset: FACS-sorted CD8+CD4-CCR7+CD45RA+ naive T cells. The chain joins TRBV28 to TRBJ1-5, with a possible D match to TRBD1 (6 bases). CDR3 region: CASSWEGVQPQHF. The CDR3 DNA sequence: TGTGCCAGCAGCTGGGAGGGGGTTCAGCCCCAGCATTTT.